One and the same sample provided the 15 T cell receptor beta chains below, sequenced in a study of T cells after yellow fever vaccination (dated by TCRdb to about 2019). The library was obtained by 5' RACE. These reads were obtained on an Illumina NovaSeq 6000. The public reads were reanalyzed by TCRdb: fastp trimming at Q25, MiXCR alignment, in-frame beta chains only. Rows are unified per CDR3 protein, each entry keeping the most common DNA and genes. Here the sample has some 200,000 distinct CDR3 sequences; about 11% occur a single time. Around 34% of the sample belongs to the ten largest clones. This specimen's treatment or condition label, interpreted: live attenuated yellow fever vaccine strain. Sequenced material: CD8+ T cells sorted from PBMCs, taken 15 days after the yellow fever booster vaccination. The receptors derive from a man aged 18 to 35 who received the YFV17D yellow fever vaccine.

This clonotype was picked up one time. A read error is possible here, since a much larger clone lies one base away. V and J are TRBV6-2 or TRBV6-3 and TRBJ2-1, with 7 bases identical to TRBD1. This CDR3 region has 13 residues. V was clipped by 10 bases and J by 4 bases; unmatched bases: 7. Germline CDR1 and CDR2: MNHEY and SVGEGT. The CDR3 is CAMSGTEYNEQFF. CDR3 DNA: TGTGCCATGTCCGGGACAGAATACAATGAGCAGTTCTTC.

This clonotype has a handful of counts. The CDR3, as DNA: TGTGCCAGCAGTTCAAACAGGTACGAGCAGTACTTC. Translated, it gives CASSSNRYEQYF. J is TRBJ2-7 and V is TRBV27; the D gene is possibly TRBD1 (5 bases). The CDR3 covers 12 residues. CDR1 MNHEY and CDR2 SMNVEV come from the germline V gene (reference sequence). V lost 4 bases and J lost 4, with 8 bases in between.

Only a few counts were recorded for this clonotype. The chain couples TRBV29-1 to TRBJ1-2, with D possibly TRBD1 on 5 matching bases. Trimming stripped 1 base from V and 11 bases from J, with 17 bases between. The germline V gene encodes CDR1 SQVTM and CDR2 ANQGSEA. CDR3 length: 13 residues. CDR3 nucleotide sequence: TGCAGCGTTGAAGCCCGGACAAATCTCGTATACACCTTC. It translates to CSVEARTNLVYTF.

The rearrangement links TRBV20-1 to TRBJ2-3; perhaps TRBD2 as D (6 bases). V lost 3 bases and J 5 bases, leaving 18 bases between the germline ends. This CDR3 has 15 amino acids. Germline V gene data show CDR1 as DFQATT and CDR2 as SNEGSKA (reference sequence). The CDR3, as DNA: TGCAGTGCTAGGGGCTGGACCGGGCGGGGAGATACGCAGTATTTT. Amino acid sequence: CSARGWTGRGDTQYF.

In its sample, this clonotype was seen a few times. The chain carries TRBV10-3 and TRBJ2-1; 14 bases agree with TRBD2. V gave up 6 bases and J gave up 9 bases; unmatched junction bases: 7. Germline loops: CDR1 ENHRY, CDR2 SYGVKD. The CDR3 length is 15 residues. CDR3 protein: CAISLGLAGDGEQFF. CDR3 bases: TGTGCCATCAGCTTGGGACTAGCGGGGGACGGTGAGCAGTTCTTC.

A few counts support this clonotype. The V and J genes are TRBV2 and TRBJ2-3; 9 nucleotides align to TRBD2. Germline CDR1 is SNHLY and CDR2 is FYNNEI. The CDR3 has 16 amino acids. With 8 bases clipped from V and 3 bases from J, the junction kept 12 bases outside the gene matches. CDR3 bases: TGTGCCAGCGGGGTAGGCGGGGGGGCCGGGACAGATACGCAGTATTTT. It codes for CASGVGGGAGTDTQYF. Full variable domain (rest looked up from reference TRBV2 and TRBJ2-3): EPEVTQTPSHQVTQMGQEVILRCVPISNHLYFYWYRQILGQKVEFLVSFYNNEISEKSEIFDDQFSVERPDGSNFTLKIRSTKLEDSAMYFCASGVGGGAGTDTQYFGPGTRLTVL.

This clonotype was seen more than once but under ten times. This chain joins TRBV2 and TRBJ1-1; D remains ambiguous. V was trimmed by 1 base and J by 3 bases, leaving 15 bases between them. Germline V lookup: CDR1 SNHLY, CDR2 FYNNEI. CDR3 length equals 16 residues. The CDR3 is CASSEEGDRGYTEAFF. CDR3 coding DNA: TGTGCCAGCAGTGAAGAAGGCGACCGAGGGTACACTGAAGCTTTCTTT. The whole variable domain, remainder taken from reference TRBV2 and TRBJ1-1, is EPEVTQTPSHQVTQMGQEVILRCVPISNHLYFYWYRQILGQKVEFLVSFYNNEISEKSEIFDDQFSVERPDGSNFTLKIRSTKLEDSAMYFCASSEEGDRGYTEAFFGQGTRLTVV.

The chain has TRBV6-6 and TRBJ2-6; D is uncertain. Deletions cut 2 bases from V and 0 bases from J, with 8 bases between. The CDR3 spans 16 residues. Germline V gene data show CDR1 as MNHNY and CDR2 as SVGAGI (reference sequence). This CDR3 reads CASSYQWDSGANVLTF. The CDR3 nucleotides read TGTGCCAGCAGTTACCAATGGGACTCTGGGGCCAACGTCCTGACTTTC.

This clonotype was observed a handful of times. This sequence joins TRBV6-2 or TRBV6-3 and TRBJ2-1; 9 nucleotides agree with TRBD1. The CDR3 extends over 17 amino acids. V shed 4 bases and J 6 bases; nucleotides not matched to a gene: 13. Germline V gene lookup returns CDR1 MNHEY and CDR2 SVGEGT. The CDR3 bases are TGTGCCAGCAGTTCCCCAATCCCGACAGGGGGGGGCAATGAGCAGTTCTTC. Protein sequence: CASSSPIPTGGGNEQFF.

This clonotype was detected only a few times. The chain has TRBV4-1 and TRBJ2-7, with unresolved D. The V and J ends lost 0 bases and 1 base respectively, with 10 bases between them. Per the germline V gene, CDR1 is MGHRA and CDR2 is YSYEKL. The CDR3 has 15 amino acids. CDR3 in amino acids: CASSQDFPGSYEQYF. The CDR3 DNA is TGCGCCAGCAGCCAAGATTTCCCGGGTTCCTACGAGCAGTACTTC.

This clonotype was seen only a few times. The chain carries TRBV7-2 and TRBJ2-1; 13 bases agree with TRBD2. CDR3 length equals 16 residues. Germline loops: CDR1 SGHTA, CDR2 FQGNSA. The ends lost 3 bases at V and 3 bases at J; junction bases unmatched: 2. CDR3 region: CASSLGLAGFYNEQFF. The CDR3 nucleotides read TGTGCCAGCAGCTTGGGACTAGCGGGGTTCTACAATGAGCAGTTCTTC.

V usage is TRBV29-1 and J usage is TRBJ2-2; tentative D call: TRBD2 (5 bases). The V gene's germline CDR1 is SQVTM and CDR2 ANQGSEA. V gave up 2 bases and J gave up 2 bases, with 15 bases separating them. CDR3 length: 16 amino acids. The CDR3 sequence is CSVEKYPEGNTGELFF. CDR3 nucleotides: TGCAGCGTTGAAAAGTACCCCGAGGGCAACACCGGGGAGCTGTTTTTT.

Only a few counts were recorded for this clonotype. V is TRBV5-1 and J is TRBJ2-7, with D perhaps being TRBD1 or TRBD2 (5 bases each). Germline V gives CDR1 SGHRS, CDR2 YFSETQ. V was shortened by 4 bases and J by 4 bases, with 18 bases between the two germline ends. The CDR3 covers 15 residues. CDR3 nucleotide sequence: TGCGCCAGCAGCCCCTGGGGGAAAGGGTCATACGAGCAGTACTTC. Translating it yields CASSPWGKGSYEQYF.

This clonotype was counted only a few times. In DNA, the CDR3 is TGTGCCAGCAGCCGTAAAACGACAGGGGAAGCTTTCTTT. It specifies CASSRKTTGEAFF. This chain joins TRBV3-1 and TRBJ1-1; 7 bases are a match to TRBD1. CDR3 length: 13 amino acids. CDR1 and CDR2 (germline): LGHDT, YNNKEL (reference sequence). Trimming took 4 bases from V and 8 from J; bases not matched to a gene: 7.

This clonotype was detected only a few times. This sequence joins TRBV13 and TRBJ2-7; 9 nucleotides align to TRBD1. The V segment lost 5 bases and the J segment 2 bases; nucleotides outside the gene matches: 13. The CDR3 spans 17 residues. The germline V gene encodes CDR1 PRHDT and CDR2 FYEKMQ (reference sequence). The CDR3 spells CASSPRRGQGYPYEQYF. CDR3 in DNA: TGTGCCAGCAGCCCGCGAAGGGGACAGGGATATCCCTACGAGCAGTACTTC.